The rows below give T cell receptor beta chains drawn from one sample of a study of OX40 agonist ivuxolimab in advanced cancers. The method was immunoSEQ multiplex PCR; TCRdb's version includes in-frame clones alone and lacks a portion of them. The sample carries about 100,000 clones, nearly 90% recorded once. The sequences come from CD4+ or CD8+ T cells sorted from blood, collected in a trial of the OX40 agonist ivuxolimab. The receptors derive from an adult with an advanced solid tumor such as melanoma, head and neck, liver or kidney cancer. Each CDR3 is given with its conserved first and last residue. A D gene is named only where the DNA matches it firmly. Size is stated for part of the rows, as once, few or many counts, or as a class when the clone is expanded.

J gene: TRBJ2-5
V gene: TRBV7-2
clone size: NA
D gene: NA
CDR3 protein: CASNPDRVRETQYF
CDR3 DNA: TGTGCCAGCAACCCGGACCGGGTCAGGGAGACCCAGTACTTC

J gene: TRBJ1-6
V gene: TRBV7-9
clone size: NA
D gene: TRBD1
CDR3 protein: CASSLEAGGSSPLHF
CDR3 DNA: TGTGCCAGCAGCTTAGAAGCAGGGGGCAGTTCACCCCTCCACTTT

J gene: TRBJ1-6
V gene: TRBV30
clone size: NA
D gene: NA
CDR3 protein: CAWSRIGGGELDSPLHF
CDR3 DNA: TGTGCCTGGAGTAGGATAGGGGGGGGCGAATTGGATTCACCCCTCCACTTT

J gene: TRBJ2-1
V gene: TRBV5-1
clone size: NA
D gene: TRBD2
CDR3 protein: CASTPGTSGGPSGRLYWHEQFF
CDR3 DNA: TGCGCCAGCACCCCCGGGACTAGCGGGGGGCCATCGGGCCGGCTCTATTGGCATGAGCAGTTCTTC

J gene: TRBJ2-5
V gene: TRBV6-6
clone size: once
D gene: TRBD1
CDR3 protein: CASRPGTGWGETQYF
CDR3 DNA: TGTGCCAGTAGACCCGGGACAGGATGGGGAGAGACCCAGTACTTC

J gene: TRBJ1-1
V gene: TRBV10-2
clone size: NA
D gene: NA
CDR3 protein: CASRGPTNTEAFF
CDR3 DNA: TGCGCCAGCAGAGGACCGACGAACACTGAAGCTTTCTTT

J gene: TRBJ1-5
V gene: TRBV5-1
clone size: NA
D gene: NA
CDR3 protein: CAGGGGQEQPQHF
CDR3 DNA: TGCGCCGGTGGCGGGGGTCAGGAGCAGCCCCAGCATTTT

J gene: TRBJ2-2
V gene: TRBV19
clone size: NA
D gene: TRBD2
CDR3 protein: CASKASGSYTGELFF
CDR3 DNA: TGTGCCAGTAAGGCTAGCGGGAGCTACACCGGGGAGCTGTTTTTT

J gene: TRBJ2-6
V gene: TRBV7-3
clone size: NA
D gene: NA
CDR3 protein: CASNEMVGANVLTF
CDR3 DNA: TGTGCCAGCAACGAAATGGTAGGGGCCAACGTCCTGACTTTC

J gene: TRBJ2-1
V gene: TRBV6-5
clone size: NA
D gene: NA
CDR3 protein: CASRQGVDSNEQFF
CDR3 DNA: TGTGCCAGCAGGCAAGGGGTGGATTCGAATGAGCAGTTCTTC

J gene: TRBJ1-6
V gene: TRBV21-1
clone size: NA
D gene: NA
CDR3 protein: CASSKESKGHRNSPLHF
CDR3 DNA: TGTGCCAGCAGCAAAGAGAGTAAGGGGCATCGGAATTCACCCCTCCACTTT

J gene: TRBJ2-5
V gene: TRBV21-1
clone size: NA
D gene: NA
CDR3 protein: CASSKCGLAGEREETQYF
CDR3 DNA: TGTGCCAGCAGCAAGTGTGGCCTAGCGGGAGAGCGGGAGGAGACCCAGTACTTC

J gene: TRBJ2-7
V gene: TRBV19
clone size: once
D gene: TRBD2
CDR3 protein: CASSRTSGPYEQYF
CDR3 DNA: TGTGCCAGTAGTCGTACTAGCGGTCCCTACGAGCAGTACTTC

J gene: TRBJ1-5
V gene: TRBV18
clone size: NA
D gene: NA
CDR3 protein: CASSRGVHQPQHF
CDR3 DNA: TGTGCCAGCTCAAGAGGTGTCCATCAGCCCCAGCATTTT

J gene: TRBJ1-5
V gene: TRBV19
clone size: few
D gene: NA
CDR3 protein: CASSSTRGNQPQHF
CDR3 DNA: TGTGCCAGTAGCTCGACCCGGGGCAATCAGCCCCAGCATTTT